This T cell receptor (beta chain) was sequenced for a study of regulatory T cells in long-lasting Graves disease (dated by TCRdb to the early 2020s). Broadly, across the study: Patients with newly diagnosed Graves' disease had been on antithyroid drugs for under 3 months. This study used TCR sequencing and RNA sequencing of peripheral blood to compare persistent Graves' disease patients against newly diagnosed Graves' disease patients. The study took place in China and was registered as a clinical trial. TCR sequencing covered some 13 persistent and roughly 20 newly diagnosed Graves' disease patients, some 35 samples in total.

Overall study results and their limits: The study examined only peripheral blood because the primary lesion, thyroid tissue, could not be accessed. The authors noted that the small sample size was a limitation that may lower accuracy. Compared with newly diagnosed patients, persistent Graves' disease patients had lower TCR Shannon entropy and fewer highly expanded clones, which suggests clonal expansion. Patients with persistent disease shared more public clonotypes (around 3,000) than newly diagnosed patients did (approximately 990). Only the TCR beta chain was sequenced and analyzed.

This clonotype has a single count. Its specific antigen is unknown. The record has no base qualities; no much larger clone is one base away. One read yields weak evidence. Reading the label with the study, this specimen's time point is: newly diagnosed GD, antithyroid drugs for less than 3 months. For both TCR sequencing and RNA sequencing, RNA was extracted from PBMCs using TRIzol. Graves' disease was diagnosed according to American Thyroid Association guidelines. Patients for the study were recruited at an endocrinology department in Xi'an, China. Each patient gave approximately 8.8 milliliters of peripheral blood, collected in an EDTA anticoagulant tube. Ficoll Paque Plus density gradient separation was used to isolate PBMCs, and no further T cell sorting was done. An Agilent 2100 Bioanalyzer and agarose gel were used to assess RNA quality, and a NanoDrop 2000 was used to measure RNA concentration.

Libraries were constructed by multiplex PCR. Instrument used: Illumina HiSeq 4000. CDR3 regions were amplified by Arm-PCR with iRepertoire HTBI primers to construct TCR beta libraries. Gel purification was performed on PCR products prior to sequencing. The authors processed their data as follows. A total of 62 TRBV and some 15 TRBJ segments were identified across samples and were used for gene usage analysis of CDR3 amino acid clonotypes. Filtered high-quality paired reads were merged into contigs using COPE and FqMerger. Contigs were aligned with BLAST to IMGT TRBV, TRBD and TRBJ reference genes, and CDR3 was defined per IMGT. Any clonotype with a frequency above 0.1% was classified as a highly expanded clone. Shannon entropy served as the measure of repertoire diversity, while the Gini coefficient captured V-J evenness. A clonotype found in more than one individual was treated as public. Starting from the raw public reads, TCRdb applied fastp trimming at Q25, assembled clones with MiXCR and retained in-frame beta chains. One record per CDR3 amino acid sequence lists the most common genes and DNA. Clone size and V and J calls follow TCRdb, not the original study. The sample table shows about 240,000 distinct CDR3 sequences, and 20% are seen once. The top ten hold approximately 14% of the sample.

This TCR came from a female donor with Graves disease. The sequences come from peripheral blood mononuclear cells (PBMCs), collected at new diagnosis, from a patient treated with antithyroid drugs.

The DNA sequence is given as TGTGCCAGCAGCCGACAGGGTTTAACAGATACGCAGTATTTT. It translates as CASSRQGLTDTQYF. The rearrangement joined TRBV9 to TRBJ2-3; TRBD1 aligns with 7 central bases. Measured from the cysteine to the phenylalanine, the CDR3 is 14 residues long. Here the CDR3 DNA is all that survives: 42 bases in frame from base 1. Sequences SGDLS (CDR1) and YYNGEE (CDR2) are obtained from the germline V gene. From V the trimming removes 4 bases and from J it removes 3 bases, while the gene matches leave 5 bases of the junction unaccounted for. The variable domain in full, with residues beyond the CDR3 obtained from the reference TRBV9 and TRBJ2-3 genes, is DSGVTQTPKHLITATGQRVTLRCSPRSGDLSVYWYQQSLDQGLQFLIQYYNGEERAKGNILERFSAQQFPDLHSELNLSSLELGDSALYFCASSRQGLTDTQYFGPGTRLTVL.